Presented here are 23 T cell receptor beta chains from one specimen sequenced in a study of T cell responses to AZD1222 COVID-19 vaccine. The protocol was immunoSEQ multiplex PCR, while the TCRdb copy is restricted to in-frame clones and leaves out a portion. Among over 65,000 clones listed, 78% were seen once. The sample consisted of peripheral blood, taken on day 0 of AZD1222 vaccination. Receptors were obtained from an adult in good health.

About this clone itself: The sample holds other DNA sequences that translate to the same CDR3. This rearrangement joins TRBV27 to TRBJ2-7; 7 nucleotides match TRBD2. V gave up 6 bases and J gave up 3 bases; unmatched junction bases: 8. Germline V CDR1 and CDR2: MNHEY, SMNVEV (reference sequence). The CDR3 length is 14 residues. The CDR3 DNA is TGTGCCAGCAGCTCAACCGGGACTAACTACGAGCAGTACTTC. Translated: CASSSTGTNYEQYF.

The chain is built from TRBV4-3 and TRBJ2-2; TRBD2 is a possible D gene (5 bases). V was shortened by 2 bases and J by 5 bases, with 9 bases between the two germline ends. The CDR3 is 14 residues long. Germline V gene data show CDR1 as LGHNA and CDR2 as YSLEER. CDR3 sequence: CASSQSSQTGELFF. CDR3 in DNA: TGCGCCAGCAGCCAATCTAGCCAGACCGGGGAGCTGTTTTTT.

V usage is TRBV7-2 and J usage is TRBJ2-1; 8 nucleotides align to TRBD2. The germline CDR1 and CDR2 sequences are SGHTA and FQGNSA. J gave up 4 bases and V 5 bases, and 13 bases lay outside the gene matches. The CDR3 sequence is 17 residues long. This CDR3 is CASSLGGLAAGYNEQFF. CDR3 DNA: TGTGCCAGCAGCCTAGGAGGACTAGCTGCCGGATACAATGAGCAGTTCTTC.

The rearrangement links TRBV5-4 to TRBJ2-5; 8 bases line up with TRBD2. V trimming: 0 bases; J trimming: 5 bases; junction bases outside the gene matches: 6. Germline V lookup: CDR1 SGHNT, CDR2 YYREEE (reference sequence). This CDR3 contains 15 residues. CDR3 coding DNA: TGTGCCAGCAGCTTGGAACGGGGGGGGCTGGAGACCCAGTACTTC. Translation gives CASSLERGGLETQYF.

The chain carries TRBV3-1 (or the pseudogene TRBV3-2) and TRBJ1-1; D unresolved. This CDR3 contains 12 residues. Trimming removed 3 bases from V and 2 bases from J, with 4 bases in between. Germline V gene lookup returns CDR1 LGHDT and CDR2 YNNKEL (reference sequence). The CDR3 protein is CASSHSNTEAFF. The CDR3, as DNA: TGTGCCAGCAGCCACTCCAACACTGAAGCTTTCTTT.

Points on this clone: Additional DNA sequences in this sample encode the identical CDR3. CDR3 DNA sequence: TGCAGCGTTGTCTCGGGAGAGGAGACCCAGTACTTC. Protein sequence: CSVVSGEETQYF. The chain combines TRBV29-1 with TRBJ2-5; tentatively, D is TRBD2 (6 bases). Germline loops: CDR1 SQVTM, CDR2 ANQGSEA. The CDR3 consists of 12 residues. The ends were cut back, 4 bases at V and 5 bases at J, with 11 bases in the middle.

The V and J genes are TRBV19 and TRBJ2-1; TRBD1 aligns across 12 bases. The CDR3 loop spans 16 amino acids. J lost 4 bases, V lost 0 bases, and 1 base had no gene match. CDR1 LNHDA and CDR2 SQIVND come from the germline V gene (reference sequence). CDR3 nucleotide sequence: TGTGCCAGTAGTATAGAGGGACAGGGGGCTTACAATGAGCAGTTCTTC. Its protein product is CASSIEGQGAYNEQFF.

The V gene is TRBV5-1, the J gene TRBJ2-2; D unresolved. Germline CDR1 reads SGHRS; CDR2 reads YFSETQ. The CDR3 has 15 amino acids. With 3 bases removed from V and 1 base from J, the gap between germline ends came to 10 bases. The CDR3 region is CASSSADLNTGELFF. The CDR3 bases are TGCGCCAGCAGCTCGGCGGACCTGAACACCGGGGAGCTGTTTTTT. Looking up the rest from reference TRBV5-1 and TRBJ2-2 gives the full variable domain: KAGVTQTPRYLIKTRGQQVTLSCSPISGHRSVSWYQQTPGQGLQFLFEYFSETQRNKGNFPGRFSGRQFSNSRSEMNVSTLELGDSALYLCASSSADLNTGELFFGEGSRLTVL.

The V gene is TRBV24-1, the J gene TRBJ1-4, with 8 positions matching TRBD1. CDR1 and CDR2 from the germline V gene are KGHDR and SFDVKD. The CDR3 is 15 amino acids. After removal of 3 bases from V and 6 bases from J, the junction contained 5 bases not matched to a gene. The CDR3 sequence is CATSDPTTGDEKLFF. The CDR3, as DNA: TGTGCCACCAGTGATCCTACGACAGGGGATGAAAAACTGTTTTTT.

The chain has TRBV5-1 and TRBJ2-1; unclear D gene. The germline V gene has CDR1 SGHRS and CDR2 YFSETQ. The CDR3 consists of 16 residues. Trimming removed 0 bases at V and 0 bases at J, with 10 bases between. The CDR3 region is CASSLDGVSSYNEQFF. CDR3 sequence (DNA): TGCGCCAGCAGCTTGGATGGCGTTAGCTCCTACAATGAGCAGTTCTTC.

V is TRBV4-1 and J is TRBJ1-5; a possible D gene is TRBD1 (6 bases). CDR1 is MGHRA and CDR2 is YSYEKL in the germline V gene. With 1 base removed from V and 0 bases from J, the gap between germline ends came to 16 bases. CDR3 length equals 18 residues. The CDR3: CASSQVKLTGYSNQPQHF. In DNA, the CDR3 is TGCGCCAGCAGCCAAGTGAAGTTGACAGGATATAGCAATCAGCCCCAGCATTTT.

Only a few counts were recorded for this clone. The chain employs TRBV6-5 and TRBJ2-2; D gene uncertain. Germline V CDR1 and CDR2: MNHEY, SVGAGI. Between the trimmed V and J ends, which lost 4 bases and 1 base, there was a span of 10 bases. This CDR3 has 15 amino acids. The CDR3, as DNA: TGTGCCAGCAGTTCATGGACGGAGAACACCGGGGAGCTGTTTTTT. Protein sequence: CASSSWTENTGELFF.

The J gene is TRBJ1-4, the V gene TRBV7-2; maybe TRBD1 (5 bases). The V and J ends lost 0 bases and 8 bases respectively, with 16 bases between them. This CDR3 comprises 16 residues. The germline gives CDR1 SGHTA, CDR2 FQGNSA. CDR3 amino acids: CASSLARGYSKEKLFF. As DNA, the CDR3 is TGTGCCAGCAGCTTAGCGCGGGGGTATAGTAAGGAAAAACTGTTTTTT.

This sequence joins TRBV28 and TRBJ1-1; 7 bases fit TRBD1. V gave up 6 bases and J gave up 11 bases; unmatched junction bases: 3. CDR1 MDHEN and CDR2 SYDVKM come from the germline V gene. The CDR3 is made up of 10 amino acids. The CDR3 sequence: CASRRDSAFF. As DNA, the CDR3 is TGTGCCAGCAGGCGGGACAGTGCTTTCTTT. The full variable domain, rest sourced from reference TRBV28 and TRBJ1-1, is DVKVTQSSRYLVKRTGEKVFLECVQDMDHENMFWYRQDPGLGLRLIYFSYDVKMKEKGDIPEGYSVSREKKERFSLILESASTNQTSMYLCASRRDSAFFGQGTRLTVV.

The genes are TRBV4-1 and TRBJ2-2, with TRBD2 identical over 14 bases. The CDR3 has 16 amino acids. Germline CDR1 reads MGHRA; CDR2 reads YSYEKL. V shed 4 bases and J 6 bases; nucleotides not matched to a gene: 4. As DNA, the CDR3 is TGCGCCAGCAGCCGAGGACTAGCGGGAGGTTCCGGGGAGCTGTTTTTT. Amino acid sequence: CASSRGLAGGSGELFF.

The V and J genes are TRBV27 and TRBJ2-1; TRBD1 aligns across 11 bases. CDR1 MNHEY and CDR2 SMNVEV come from the germline V gene (reference sequence). The CDR3 has 15 amino acids. V lost 2 bases and J lost 10; bases outside the gene matches: 7. Written as DNA, the CDR3 is TGTGCCAGCAGTTTAATGGACAGGGGGCCATACGAGCAGTTCTTC. As protein: CASSLMDRGPYEQFF.

J is TRBJ2-3 and V is TRBV6-5, with D hard to call. Trimming removed 11 bases from V and 0 bases from J, with 12 bases in between. Per germline, CDR1 MNHEY and CDR2 SVGAGI. This CDR3 has 13 amino acids. The CDR3 DNA follows: TGTGCCTTCGGAGCAGCTAGCACAGATACGCAGTATTTT. Encoded protein: CAFGAASTDTQYF.

This clone occurred a few times. The V call is TRBV5-5, the J call TRBJ2-7; 7 nucleotides agree with TRBD2. The germline gives CDR1 SGHKS, CDR2 YYEKEE (reference sequence). The V segment lost 4 bases and the J segment 4 bases; nucleotides outside the gene matches: 8. The CDR3 runs to 14 residues. This CDR3 is CASSREDREYEQYF. The CDR3 DNA reads TGTGCCAGCAGCCGGGAGGATCGGGAATACGAGCAGTACTTC.

This chain joins TRBV6-5 and TRBJ2-1; D might be TRBD1 or TRBD2, each matching 6 bases. Germline V lookup: CDR1 MNHEY, CDR2 SVGAGI. V shed 5 bases and J shed 6 bases, with 14 bases lying between them. This CDR3 spans 14 amino acids. The CDR3 DNA reads as TGTGCCAGCAGTCTTAGCGGAGGGGGCAATGAGCAGTTCTTC. Protein product: CASSLSGGGNEQFF.

The J gene is TRBJ2-4, the V gene TRBV7-8; 7 bases align to TRBD1. Germline CDR1 reads SGHVS; CDR2 reads FQNEAQ. The CDR3 length is 17 residues. After removal of 3 bases from V and 0 bases from J, the junction contained 8 bases not matched to a gene. The CDR3 nucleotides are TGTGCCAGCAGCTTGGATCGGGACAGACTAGCCAAAAACATTCAGTACTTC. It translates to CASSLDRDRLAKNIQYF.

This chain links TRBV24-1 with TRBJ2-2; 7 nucleotides agree with TRBD2. CDR3 length: 16 residues. Germline CDR1 is KGHDR and CDR2 is SFDVKD. V dropped 7 bases and J dropped 0; count of bases not matched to a gene: 7. The CDR3 bases are TGTGCCACCAGCGGGGGGTCGGCGTCGAACACCGGGGAGCTGTTTTTT. Translated: CATSGGSASNTGELFF.

The rearrangement links TRBV7-2 to TRBJ2-3, with 14 nucleotides matching TRBD2. The CDR3 consists of 15 residues. The junction had 5 bases not matched to a gene; V was cut back by 1 base and J by 11 bases. Germline V CDR1 and CDR2: SGHTA, FQGNSA. Here the CDR3 reads CASSLVGLAGDWQYF. In DNA, the CDR3 is TGTGCCAGCAGCTTAGTGGGACTAGCGGGAGATTGGCAGTATTTT.

This clone was detected once. The chain has TRBV7-6 and TRBJ1-3, with D maybe TRBD1 (6 bases). CDR3 length equals 15 residues. Germline V CDR1 and CDR2: SGHVS, FNYEAQ. Trimming left V 0 bases short and J 0 bases short, with 6 bases between. CDR3: CASSLAGGSGNTIYF. CDR3 sequence (DNA): TGTGCCAGCAGCTTAGCAGGGGGCTCTGGAAACACCATATATTTT.